One sample yielded the 27 T cell receptor beta chains listed below, sequenced in a study of cytomegalovirus exposure and HLA in healthy donors. It was with 60 Vbeta and 13 Jbeta primers that the PCR ran. The assay was immunoSEQ multiplex PCR, and TCRdb's table has in-frame clones only and misses some. This sample has about 170,000 clones; around 73% occur once, and the top ten carry approximately 5.4%. The sequencing input was PBMCs. All receptors derive from a woman between 18 and 29 years old in good health and CMV-seropositive.

This clone was counted only a few times. The chain carries TRBV7-9 and TRBJ2-3, with a possible D match to TRBD1 (5 bases). The V and J ends lost 3 bases and 2 bases respectively, with 12 bases between them. This CDR3 has 15 residues. Germline V gives CDR1 SEHNR, CDR2 FQNEAQ (reference sequence). CDR3 sequence reads: CASSFAAGNTDTQYF. The CDR3 coding sequence is TGTGCCAGCAGCTTTGCGGCAGGGAACACAGATACGCAGTATTTT.

The V gene is TRBV6-5, the J gene TRBJ1-1; D call uncertain. V was trimmed by 6 bases and J by 5 bases, leaving 19 bases between them. This CDR3 is 15 amino acids long. The germline CDR1 and CDR2 sequences are MNHEY and SVGAGI. The CDR3 DNA reads as TGTGCCAGCAGCCGATTCAGTGAGGGTCGGACTGAAGCTTTCTTT. Its protein product is CASSRFSEGRTEAFF.

This clone was seen a single time. J is TRBJ2-7 and V is TRBV29-1; 7 bases agree with TRBD1. Trimming cost V 2 bases and J 7 bases; bases outside gene matches: 8. This CDR3 spans 13 amino acids. CDR1 and CDR2 from the germline V gene are SQVTM and ANQGSEA. The CDR3 sequence is CSVEKQGSREQYF. CDR3 sequence (DNA): TGCAGCGTTGAAAAACAGGGGTCTAGGGAGCAGTACTTC.

The chain couples TRBV7-9 to TRBJ2-7; TRBD1 matches at 9 bases. V lost 4 bases to trimming and J lost 0 bases; unmatched junction nucleotides: 7. The CDR3 consists of 16 residues. Germline lookup yields CDR1 SEHNR and CDR2 FQNEAQ (reference sequence). In DNA, the CDR3 is TGTGCCAGCAGCTCCCGGACAGGGGATTACTCCTACGAGCAGTACTTC. Encoded protein: CASSSRTGDYSYEQYF.

The chain couples TRBV7-9 to TRBJ1-2; possible D gene TRBD1, 6 bases. The CDR3 is 16 residues long. V lost 5 bases to trimming and J lost 3 bases, with 19 bases between them. Per the germline V gene, CDR1 is SEHNR and CDR2 is FQNEAQ (reference sequence). Here the CDR3 reads CASSRETTGFDYGYTF. The CDR3 DNA reads as TGTGCCAGCAGCCGTGAAACTACAGGGTTTGACTATGGCTACACCTTC.

The chain combines TRBV5-1 with TRBJ2-7; D possibly corresponds to TRBD2 (5 bases). The CDR3 length is 13 residues. CDR1 and CDR2 from the germline V gene are SGHRS and YFSETQ. V lost 4 bases and J 1 base, leaving 9 bases between the germline ends. DNA of the CDR3: TGCGCCAGCAGCGCCGGGATTTCCTACGAGCAGTACTTC. Amino acid sequence: CASSAGISYEQYF.

This clone was counted only a few times. This sequence joins TRBV5-1 and TRBJ2-7, with a weak D call TRBD2 (6 bases). CDR1 is SGHRS and CDR2 is YFSETQ in the germline V gene. With 0 bases removed from V and 0 bases from J, the gap between germline ends came to 13 bases. This CDR3 has 16 residues. DNA of the CDR3: TGCGCCAGCAGCTTGGGAGTGGGACTGGCCTCCTACGAGCAGTACTTC. The encoded protein is CASSLGVGLASYEQYF.

The V and J genes are TRBV7-9 and TRBJ1-1; TRBD1 matches at 9 bases. The ends lost 6 bases at V and 6 bases at J; junction bases unmatched: 5. CDR1 and CDR2 (germline): SEHNR, FQNEAQ (reference sequence). The CDR3 totals 13 residues. CDR3 protein: CASSRQGEAEAFF. CDR3 coding DNA: TGTGCCAGCAGTAGACAGGGGGAAGCTGAAGCTTTCTTT.

The count of this clone is one. V usage is TRBV14 and J usage is TRBJ2-1; no clear D. Germline lookup yields CDR1 SGHDN and CDR2 FVKESK. Trimming cost V 1 base and J 7 bases, with 8 bases left between them. This CDR3 region has 13 residues. In DNA, the CDR3 is TGTGCCAGCAGCCAAGGGCCCTGGAATGAGCAGTTCTTC. Encoded protein: CASSQGPWNEQFF.

This clone was counted between two and nine times. The chain is built from TRBV5-1 and TRBJ2-3; 8 positions agree with TRBD2. Germline CDR1 and CDR2: SGHRS and YFSETQ. J lost 2 bases, V lost 3 bases, and 8 bases had no gene match. This CDR3 region has 16 residues. CDR3 in amino acids: CASSSIVSGDTDTQYF. CDR3 nucleotides: TGCGCCAGCAGCTCTATCGTTAGCGGGGACACAGATACGCAGTATTTT.

This clone was observed a few times. The CDR3 DNA sequence: TGCGCCAGCAGGGGGGGACAGGCTATCTCCCAGCATTTT. Amino acid sequence: CASRGGQAISQHF. The V gene is TRBV10-2, the J gene TRBJ1-5; 8 nucleotides agree with TRBD1. The CDR3 loop spans 13 amino acids. V was pared by 6 bases and J by 11 bases, with 9 bases of the junction left unmatched. Germline V gene lookup returns CDR1 WSHSY and CDR2 SAAADI.

This clone was seen once. CDR3: CASSTHRSEQYF. CDR3 DNA: TGTGCCAGTAGTACCCACAGGAGCGAGCAGTACTTC. The chain links TRBV19 to TRBJ2-7; D might be TRBD1 (5 bases). The CDR3 runs to 12 residues. The V gene's germline CDR1 is LNHDA and CDR2 SQIVND (reference sequence). Trimming stripped 4 bases from V and 6 bases from J, with 10 bases between.

The chain's CDR3 is CATSRDIQGYSPLHF. The CDR3 bases are TGTGCCACCAGCAGAGATATACAGGGGTATTCACCCCTCCACTTT. The chain combines TRBV15 with TRBJ1-6, with 7 bases fitting TRBD1. V lost 0 bases to trimming and J lost 8 bases; unmatched junction nucleotides: 4. The CDR3 is made up of 15 amino acids. The germline CDR1 and CDR2 sequences are LNHNV and YYDKDF (reference sequence).

The rearrangement uses TRBV6-1 and TRBJ1-6; unclear D gene. This CDR3 is 12 amino acids long. Trimming cost V 2 bases and J 14 bases, with 10 bases left between them. Germline V gene lookup returns CDR1 MNHNS and CDR2 SASEGT. The CDR3 spells CASSEKPRSLHF. Here the CDR3 DNA reads TGTGCCAGCAGTGAAAAACCGCGCTCCCTCCACTTT.

The chain couples TRBV13 to TRBJ1-1, with D hard to call. V lost 5 bases and J lost 7, with 11 bases in between. Germline CDR1 is PRHDT and CDR2 is FYEKMQ (reference sequence). This CDR3 spans 12 amino acids. In DNA form, the CDR3 reads TGTGCCAGCAGCGTCACCGGGGTTGAAGCTTTCTTT. This codes for CASSVTGVEAFF.

V usage is TRBV5-1 and J usage is TRBJ2-1; 7 positions match TRBD1. Trimming removed 0 bases from V and 0 bases from J; junction bases left unmatched: 3. Germline V gene lookup returns CDR1 SGHRS and CDR2 YFSETQ. The CDR3 is 16 residues long. CDR3 bases: TGCGCCAGCAGCTTGGGCCAGGGGGACTCCTACAATGAGCAGTTCTTC. Its translation: CASSLGQGDSYNEQFF.

J is TRBJ2-7 and V is TRBV29-1; 7 nucleotides agree with TRBD1. The trim removed 6 bases at V and 3 bases at J, leaving 11 bases unmatched. Germline loops: CDR1 SQVTM, CDR2 ANQGSEA. The CDR3 extends over 14 amino acids. The CDR3 spells CSVQPGTAFYEQYF. DNA of the CDR3: TGCAGCGTCCAACCCGGGACAGCGTTCTACGAGCAGTACTTC.

This clone was counted between two and nine times. The genes are TRBV25-1 and TRBJ1-1; D is undetermined. This CDR3 is built from 14 residues. The V end lost 2 bases, the J end lost 3 bases, and 10 bases lay between the germline ends. CDR1 is MGHDK and CDR2 is SYGVNS in the germline V gene. CDR3 sequence (DNA): TGTGCCAGCAGTGAAGTGAGTGAAGACACTGAAGCTTTCTTT. It is translated as CASSEVSEDTEAFF.

The chain combines TRBV7-9 with TRBJ2-7; 9 bases fit TRBD1. V gave up 0 bases and J gave up 0 bases; unmatched junction bases: 3. Germline V lookup: CDR1 SEHNR, CDR2 FQNEAQ (reference sequence). The CDR3 sequence is 16 residues long. For the CDR3, the DNA is TGTGCCAGCAGCTTAGCACAGGGGGCGCGCTCCTACGAGCAGTACTTC. Translating it yields CASSLAQGARSYEQYF. The full variable domain, its missing parts supplied by reference TRBV7-9 and TRBJ2-7, is DTGVSQNPRHKITKRGQNVTFRCDPISEHNRLYWYRQTLGQGPEFLTYFQNEAQLEKSRLLSDRFSAERPKGSFSTLEIQRTEQGDSAMYLCASSLAQGARSYEQYFGPGTRLTVT.

The V call is TRBV30, the J call TRBJ2-5, with 12 bases matching TRBD2. The CDR3 runs to 14 residues. The V and J ends lost 2 bases and 9 bases, in that order; junction bases with no gene match: 7. The germline CDR1 and CDR2 sequences are GTSNPN and SVGIG (reference sequence). The CDR3 DNA sequence: TGTGCCTGGAGTAGACTAGCGGGGGTCGGGGCCCAGTACTTC. As protein: CAWSRLAGVGAQYF.

This sequence joins TRBV2 and TRBJ2-1, with a tentative D call TRBD1 (6 bases). Germline V CDR1 and CDR2: SNHLY, FYNNEI. V was clipped by 10 bases and J by 4 bases, with 11 bases between them. The CDR3 loop spans 12 amino acids. The CDR3 reads CATTGTYNEQFF. Written as DNA, the CDR3 is TGTGCCACCACGGGGACATACAATGAGCAGTTCTTC.

This clone has more than one count but fewer than ten. V is TRBV7-3 and J is TRBJ2-5; 8 bases are shared with TRBD1. CDR3 length: 14 amino acids. Per the germline V gene, CDR1 is SGHTA and CDR2 is FQGTGA. With 5 bases clipped from V and 3 bases from J, the junction kept 5 bases outside the gene matches. CDR3: CASSPQGAEETQYF. The CDR3 DNA reads as TGTGCCAGCAGCCCGCAGGGGGCCGAAGAGACCCAGTACTTC.

The J gene is TRBJ2-1, the V gene TRBV28, with D possibly matching TRBD1 (6 bases). The germline gives CDR1 MDHEN, CDR2 SYDVKM. Trimming cost V 3 bases and J 5 bases, with 14 bases left between them. This CDR3 has 15 amino acids. This CDR3 is CASSFLGGSHNEQFF. CDR3 DNA sequence: TGTGCCAGCAGTTTTTTAGGGGGATCGCACAATGAGCAGTTCTTC.

The chain uses TRBV19 and TRBJ2-1; D not resolved. Germline V gene data show CDR1 as LNHDA and CDR2 as SQIVND (reference sequence). The CDR3 has 13 amino acids. Trimming took off 3 bases at V and 7 bases at J, with 10 bases between the two ends. The CDR3 sequence is CASSIPGRNEQFF. CDR3 coding DNA: TGTGCCAGTAGTATCCCAGGAAGAAATGAGCAGTTCTTC.

The J gene is TRBJ2-2, the V gene TRBV4-1; D gene ambiguous. The CDR3 totals 13 residues. Looked up from germline, CDR1 is MGHRA and CDR2 is YSYEKL. The ends were cut back, 2 bases at V and 7 bases at J, with 8 bases in the middle. The CDR3 DNA is TGCGCCAGCAGCCAAACTCCAGGCGGGGAGCTGTTTTTT. Protein product: CASSQTPGGELFF.

This clone came up a few times. The chain carries TRBV25-1 and TRBJ1-6, with D perhaps matching TRBD1 (6 bases). The CDR3 has 10 residues. V lost 8 bases and J 14 bases, leaving 10 bases between the germline ends. Germline V gene data show CDR1 as MGHDK and CDR2 as SYGVNS. CDR3 sequence: CASLQGSLHF. CDR3 nucleotides: TGTGCCAGCCTCCAGGGGTCCCTCCACTTT.

V and J are TRBV7-3 and TRBJ2-3; 8 positions agree with TRBD2. V gave up 2 bases and J gave up 0 bases; unmatched junction bases: 4. The length of the CDR3 is 16 residues. Germline values: CDR1 SGHTA, CDR2 FQGTGA. The CDR3 DNA reads TGTGCCAGCAGCTTATCAGCGGGGGCAAGCACAGATACGCAGTATTTT. Protein: CASSLSAGASTDTQYF.